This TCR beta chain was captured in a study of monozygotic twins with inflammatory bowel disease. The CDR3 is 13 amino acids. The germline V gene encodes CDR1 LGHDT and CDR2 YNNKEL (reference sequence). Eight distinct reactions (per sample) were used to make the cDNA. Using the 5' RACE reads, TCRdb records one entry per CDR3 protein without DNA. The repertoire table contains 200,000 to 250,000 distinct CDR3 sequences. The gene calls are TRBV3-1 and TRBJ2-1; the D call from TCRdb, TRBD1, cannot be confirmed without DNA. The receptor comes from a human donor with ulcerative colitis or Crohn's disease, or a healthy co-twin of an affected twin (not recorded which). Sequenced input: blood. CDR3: CASSPRDPGWQFF.